Listed below are T cell receptor beta chains from one sample, sequenced in a study of blood T cells in healthy people across ages. MiXCR, applied by TCRdb to the 5' RACE reads, yields one record per CDR3 protein. The data show under 1,000,000 distinct CDR3 sequences, around 36% seen once. Material for sequencing was blood. Every receptor here comes from a man aged 18 to 35 in good health. CDR3s include the opening cysteine and the closing phenylalanine or tryptophan. D genes are given only for firm matches. The listing skips clone size in some rows; elsewhere it reads once, few, many or a size class.

D gene | clone size | V gene | CDR3 protein
TRBD1 | few | TRBV4-3 | CASSQALQTGVGGYTF
- | few | TRBV9 | CASSADSNNEKLFF
- | many | TRBV20-1 | CSAPGPGDQPQHF
- | - | TRBV6-5 | CASNLRQTDSAYGYTF
- | - | TRBV28 | CASSSDRTFSYEQYF
- | - | TRBV4-2 | CASSQGGSTGEQYF
- | - | TRBV21-1 | CASSKGTFDRFVSYNSPLHF
- | - | TRBV4-1 | CASSQNRANTEAFF
- | many | TRBV6-5 | CASSPQGYNEQFF
- | many | TRBV29-1 | CSVSTDTQYF
- | - | TRBV12-3/TRBV12-4 | CASSLVESSGANVLTF
TRBD2 | few | TRBV20-1 | CSARGVAGGQTDTQYF
- | - | TRBV20-1 | CSALRDNFPGGESEAFF
TRBD1 | once | TRBV6-6 | CASSVTGSYDYEQYF
- | - | TRBV4-3 | CASSQDWAGAYEQYF
TRBD1 | - | TRBV12-3/TRBV12-4 | CASSLEGAVNTEAFF
- | - | TRBV20-1 | CSARRRLREGLITEAFF
TRBD1 | few | TRBV5-1 | CASRRGQGNEKLFF
TRBD2 | many | TRBV15 | CATSRDPPGSGVYNEQFF
- | few | TRBV7-2 | CASSFDQDTSNQPQHF
- | few | TRBV12-3/TRBV12-4 | CASSFRVNGELFF
- | few | TRBV3-1 | CASSQAARATFTEAFF
TRBD1 | many | TRBV10-3 | CAITGQGDNEQFF